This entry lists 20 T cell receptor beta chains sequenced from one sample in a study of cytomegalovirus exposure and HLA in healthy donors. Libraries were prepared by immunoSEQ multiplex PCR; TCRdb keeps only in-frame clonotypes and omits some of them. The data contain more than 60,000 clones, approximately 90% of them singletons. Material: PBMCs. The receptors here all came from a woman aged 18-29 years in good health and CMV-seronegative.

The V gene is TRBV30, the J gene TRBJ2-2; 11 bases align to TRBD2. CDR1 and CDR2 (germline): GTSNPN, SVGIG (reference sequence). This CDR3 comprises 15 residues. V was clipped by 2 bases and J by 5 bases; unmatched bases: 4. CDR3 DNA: TGTGCCTGGAGTCGGCTAGCGGGAGGAACCGGGGAGCTGTTTTTT. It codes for CAWSRLAGGTGELFF.

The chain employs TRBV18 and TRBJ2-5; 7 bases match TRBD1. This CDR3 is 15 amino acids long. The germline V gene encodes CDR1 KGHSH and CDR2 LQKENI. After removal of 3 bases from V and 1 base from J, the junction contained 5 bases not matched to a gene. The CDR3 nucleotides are TGTGCCAGCTCACCCCGACAGGGCTTCCAAGAGACCCAGTACTTC. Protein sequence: CASSPRQGFQETQYF. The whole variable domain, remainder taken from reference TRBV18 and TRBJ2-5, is NAGVMQNPRHLVRRRGQEARLRCSPMKGHSHVYWYRQLPEEGLKFMVYLQKENIIDESGMPKERFSAEFPKEGPSILRIQQVVRGDSAAYFCASSPRQGFQETQYFGPGTRLLVL.

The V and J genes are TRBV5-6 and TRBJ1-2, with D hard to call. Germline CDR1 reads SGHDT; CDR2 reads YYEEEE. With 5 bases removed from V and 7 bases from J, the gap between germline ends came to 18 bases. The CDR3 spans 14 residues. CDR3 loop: CASSIGIEGSGYTF. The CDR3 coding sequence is TGTGCCAGCAGTATTGGTATTGAGGGTAGTGGCTACACCTTC.

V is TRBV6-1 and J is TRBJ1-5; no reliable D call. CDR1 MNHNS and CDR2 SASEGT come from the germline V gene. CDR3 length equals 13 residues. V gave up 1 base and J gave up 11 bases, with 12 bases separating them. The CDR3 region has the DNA TGTGCCAGCAGTGAAGGTTACAGCCCGGCCCAGCATTTT. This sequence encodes CASSEGYSPAQHF.

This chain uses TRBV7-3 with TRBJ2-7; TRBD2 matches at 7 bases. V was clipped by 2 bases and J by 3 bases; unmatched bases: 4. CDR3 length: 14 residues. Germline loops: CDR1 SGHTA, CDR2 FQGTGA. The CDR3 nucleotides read TGTGCCAGCAGCTTAGATCTAGCGGTCTACGAGCAGTACTTC. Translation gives CASSLDLAVYEQYF.

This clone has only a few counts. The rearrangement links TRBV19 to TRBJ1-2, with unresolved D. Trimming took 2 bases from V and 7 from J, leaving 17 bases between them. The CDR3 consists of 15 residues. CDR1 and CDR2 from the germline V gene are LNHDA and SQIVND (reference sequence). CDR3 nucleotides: TGTGCCAGTAGTATAAAGTTCAGTTTGCGGAGTGGCTACACCTTC. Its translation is CASSIKFSLRSGYTF. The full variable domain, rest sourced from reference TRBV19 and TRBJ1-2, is DGGITQSPKYLFRKEGQNVTLSCEQNLNHDAMYWYRQDPGQGLRLIYYSQIVNDFQKGDIAEGYSVSREKKESFPLTVTSAQKNPTAFYLCASSIKFSLRSGYTFGSGTRLTVV.

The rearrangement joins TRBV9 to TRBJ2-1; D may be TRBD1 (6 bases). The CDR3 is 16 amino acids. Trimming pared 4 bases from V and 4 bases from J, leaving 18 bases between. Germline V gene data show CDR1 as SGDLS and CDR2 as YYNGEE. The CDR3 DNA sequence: TGTGCCAGCAGCCCGAGGGGGACCCAAAGTTACAATGAGCAGTTCTTC. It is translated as CASSPRGTQSYNEQFF.

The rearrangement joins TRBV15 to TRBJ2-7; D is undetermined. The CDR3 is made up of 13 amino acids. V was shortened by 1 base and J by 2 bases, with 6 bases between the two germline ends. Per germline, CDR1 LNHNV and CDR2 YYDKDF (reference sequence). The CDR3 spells CATSRGTTYEQYF. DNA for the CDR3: TGTGCCACCAGCAGAGGTACTACCTACGAGCAGTACTTC.

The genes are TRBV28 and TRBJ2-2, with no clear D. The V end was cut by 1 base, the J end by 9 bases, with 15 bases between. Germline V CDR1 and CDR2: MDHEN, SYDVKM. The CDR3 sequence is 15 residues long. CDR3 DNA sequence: TGTGCCAGCAGTTTATTTGGTGTAAGAAGCCGGGAGCTGTTTTTT. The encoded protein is CASSLFGVRSRELFF.

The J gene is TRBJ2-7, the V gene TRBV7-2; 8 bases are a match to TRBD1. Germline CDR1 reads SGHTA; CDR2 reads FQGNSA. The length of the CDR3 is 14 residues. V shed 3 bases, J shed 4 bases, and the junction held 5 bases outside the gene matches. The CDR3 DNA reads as TGTGCCAGCAGCTTTTCCCAGGGGGCATACGAGCAGTACTTC. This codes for CASSFSQGAYEQYF.

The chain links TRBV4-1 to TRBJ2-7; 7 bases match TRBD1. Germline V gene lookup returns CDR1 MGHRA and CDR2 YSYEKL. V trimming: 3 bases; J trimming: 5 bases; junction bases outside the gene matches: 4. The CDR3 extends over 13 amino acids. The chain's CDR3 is CASSQTGNHEQYF. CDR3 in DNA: TGCGCCAGCAGCCAGACAGGGAACCACGAGCAGTACTTC.

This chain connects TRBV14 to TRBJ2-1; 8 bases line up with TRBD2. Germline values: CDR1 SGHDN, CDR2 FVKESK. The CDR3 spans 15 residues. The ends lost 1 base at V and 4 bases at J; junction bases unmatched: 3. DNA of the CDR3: TGTGCCAGCAGCCAAGCGGGAGGGCCGTACAATGAGCAGTTCTTC. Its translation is CASSQAGGPYNEQFF.

The CDR3 loop is CASSQVFTSAYEQYF. DNA for the CDR3: TGCGCCAGCAGCCAAGTCTTTACTAGCGCCTACGAGCAGTACTTC. V gene TRBV4-3 combines with J gene TRBJ2-7; 7 nucleotides align to TRBD2. The CDR3 is 15 amino acids. Germline assignment: CDR1 LGHNA and CDR2 YSLEER. J was trimmed by 2 bases and V by 1 base; bases with no gene match: 5.

The CDR3 loop is CASSLVGQGAGETQYF. The CDR3 DNA follows: TGCGCCAGCAGCTTGGTGGGACAGGGGGCCGGAGAGACCCAGTACTTC. V and J are TRBV5-1 and TRBJ2-5, with TRBD1 matching 12 bases. CDR1 and CDR2 from the germline V gene are SGHRS and YFSETQ. Germline trimming cut 0 bases from V and 4 bases from J; bases unmatched to any gene: 4. This CDR3 is 16 amino acids long.

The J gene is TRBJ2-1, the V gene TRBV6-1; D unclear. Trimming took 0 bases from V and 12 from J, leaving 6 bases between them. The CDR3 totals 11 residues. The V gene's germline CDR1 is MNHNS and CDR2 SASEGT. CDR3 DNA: TGTGCCAGCAGTGAAGCCGGGTCGCAGTTCTTC. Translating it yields CASSEAGSQFF.

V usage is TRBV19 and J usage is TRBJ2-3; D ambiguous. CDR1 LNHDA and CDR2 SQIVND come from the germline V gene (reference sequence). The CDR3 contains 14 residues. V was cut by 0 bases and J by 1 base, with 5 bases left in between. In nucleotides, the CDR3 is TGTGCCAGTAGTATAGATCAGGGCACAGATACGCAGTATTTT. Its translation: CASSIDQGTDTQYF.

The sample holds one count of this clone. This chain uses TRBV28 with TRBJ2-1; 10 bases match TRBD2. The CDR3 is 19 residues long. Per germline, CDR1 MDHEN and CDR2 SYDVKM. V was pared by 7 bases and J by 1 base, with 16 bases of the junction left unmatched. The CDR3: CASKFMGAGGSGSYNEQFF. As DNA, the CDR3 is TGTGCCAGCAAGTTTATGGGAGCGGGAGGGTCAGGATCCTACAATGAGCAGTTCTTC.

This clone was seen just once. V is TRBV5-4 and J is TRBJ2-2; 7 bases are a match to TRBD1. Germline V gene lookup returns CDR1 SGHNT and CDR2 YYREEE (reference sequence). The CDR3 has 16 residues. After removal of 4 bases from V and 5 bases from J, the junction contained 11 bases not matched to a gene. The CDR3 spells CASSRSGTEKTGELFF. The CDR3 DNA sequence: TGTGCCAGCAGCCGATCCGGGACAGAGAAAACCGGGGAGCTGTTTTTT.

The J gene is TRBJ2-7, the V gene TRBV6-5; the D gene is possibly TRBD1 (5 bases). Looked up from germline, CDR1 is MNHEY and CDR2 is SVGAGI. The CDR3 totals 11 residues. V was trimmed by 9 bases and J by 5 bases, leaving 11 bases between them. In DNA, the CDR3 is TGTGCCAGTAGCAGGGATAACGAGCAGTACTTC. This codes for CASSRDNEQYF.

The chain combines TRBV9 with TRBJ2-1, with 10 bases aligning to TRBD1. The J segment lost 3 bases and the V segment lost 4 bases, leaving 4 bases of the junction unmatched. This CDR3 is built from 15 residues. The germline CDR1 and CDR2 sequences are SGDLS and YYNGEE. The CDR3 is CASSSGQGDYNEQFF. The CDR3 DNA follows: TGTGCCAGCAGCTCCGGACAGGGGGACTACAATGAGCAGTTCTTC. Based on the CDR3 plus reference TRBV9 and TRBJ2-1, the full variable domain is DSGVTQTPKHLITATGQRVTLRCSPRSGDLSVYWYQQSLDQGLQFLIQYYNGEERAKGNILERFSAQQFPDLHSELNLSSLELGDSALYFCASSSGQGDYNEQFFGPGTRLTVL.